These T cell receptor beta chains were read from a single sample in a study of immune evolution from preneoplasia to lung adenocarcinoma. Produced via immunoSEQ multiplex PCR; TCRdb's table is partial and in-frame only. This sample yields roughly 4,000 clones, of which roughly 73% are seen a single time; roughly 8% belongs to the top ten. The sample was FFPE lung adenocarcinoma in situ tissue. The receptors come from a person aged 60-79 years with lung adenocarcinoma. Each CDR3 is given with its conserved first and last residue. D genes are given only for firm matches. Expanded clones get a size class; other rows say once, few or many, or leave the size out.

V gene: TRBV15
D gene: NA
J gene: TRBJ1-1
CDR3 length: 12
clone size: NA
CDR3 DNA: TGTGCCACCAGCAGCGGGCCCCAGCCCGCTTTCTTT
CDR3 protein: CATSSGPQPAFF

V gene: TRBV15
D gene: TRBD1
J gene: TRBJ1-2
CDR3 length: 14
clone size: NA
CDR3 DNA: TGTGCCACCAGCACAGAGACAGGGAACTATGGCTACACCTTC
CDR3 protein: CATSTETGNYGYTF

V gene: TRBV29-1
D gene: NA
J gene: TRBJ2-7
CDR3 length: 12
clone size: NA
CDR3 DNA: TGCAGCGTCCAGGGGCGCTACGGCGAGCAGTACTTC
CDR3 protein: CSVQGRYGEQYF

V gene: TRBV27
D gene: NA
J gene: TRBJ1-3
CDR3 length: 14
clone size: NA
CDR3 DNA: TGTGCCAGCAGGAGGACAGCCTCTGGAAACACCATATATTTT
CDR3 protein: CASRRTASGNTIYF

V gene: TRBV5-6
D gene: TRBD2
J gene: TRBJ2-7
CDR3 length: 15
clone size: NA
CDR3 DNA: TGTGCCAGCAGCGCGGGACTAGCGGGGATCTACGAGCAGTACTTC
CDR3 protein: CASSAGLAGIYEQYF

V gene: TRBV6-4
D gene: NA
J gene: TRBJ2-1
CDR3 length: 15
clone size: NA
CDR3 DNA: TGTGCCAGCCCATGGACACTAAAGACCTACAATGAGCAGTTCTTC
CDR3 protein: CASPWTLKTYNEQFF

V gene: TRBV2
D gene: TRBD1
J gene: TRBJ1-3
CDR3 length: 17
clone size: NA
CDR3 DNA: TGTGCCAGCAACCTACTTGGACAGGGGGCATCGGGAAACACCATATATTTT
CDR3 protein: CASNLLGQGASGNTIYF

V gene: TRBV19
D gene: NA
J gene: TRBJ2-3
CDR3 length: 15
clone size: NA
CDR3 DNA: TGTGCCAGTAGTCCGATGGGACTGCTCACAGATACGCAGTATTTT
CDR3 protein: CASSPMGLLTDTQYF

V gene: TRBV19
D gene: NA
J gene: TRBJ1-4
CDR3 length: 14
clone size: NA
CDR3 DNA: TGTGCCAGTACCGTCGGCTCCGGGGCCGAAAAACTGTTTTTT
CDR3 protein: CASTVGSGAEKLFF

V gene: TRBV6-5
D gene: NA
J gene: TRBJ1-1
CDR3 length: 13
clone size: NA
CDR3 DNA: TGTGCCAGCAGTCTCGGGTCCATCACTGAAGCTTTCTTT
CDR3 protein: CASSLGSITEAFF

V gene: TRBV4-1
D gene: TRBD2
J gene: TRBJ2-1
CDR3 length: 16
clone size: NA
CDR3 DNA: TGCGCCAGCAGCCAAGAGTTACGACTAGCGGGGGCCCTCATGTTCTTC
CDR3 protein: CASSQELRLAGALMFF

V gene: TRBV9
D gene: NA
J gene: TRBJ2-3
CDR3 length: 15
clone size: NA
CDR3 DNA: TGTGCCAGCAGCGTAGTTGACGGTAGCACAGATACGCAGTATTTT
CDR3 protein: CASSVVDGSTDTQYF

V gene: TRBV4-1
D gene: TRBD1
J gene: TRBJ2-7
CDR3 length: 14
clone size: NA
CDR3 DNA: TGCGCCAGCACTAGGGACAGAGCTTCCTACGAGCAGTACTTC
CDR3 protein: CASTRDRASYEQYF

V gene: TRBV7-2
D gene: NA
J gene: TRBJ1-6
CDR3 length: 15
clone size: NA
CDR3 DNA: TGTGCCAGCACCGTCGAGGGGTCCTATAATTCACCCCTCCACTTT
CDR3 protein: CASTVEGSYNSPLHF

V gene: TRBV19
D gene: NA
J gene: TRBJ2-2
CDR3 length: 13
clone size: few
CDR3 DNA: TGTGCCAGTAGTCTACCTAGCTCTGGGGAGCTGTTTTTT
CDR3 protein: CASSLPSSGELFF

V gene: TRBV25-1
D gene: NA
J gene: TRBJ1-2
CDR3 length: 11
clone size: NA
CDR3 DNA: TGTGCCAGCAGTGAGCAGTATGGCTACACCTTC
CDR3 protein: CASSEQYGYTF

V gene: TRBV2
D gene: NA
J gene: TRBJ1-6
CDR3 length: 14
clone size: NA
CDR3 DNA: TGTGCCAGCAAGCGCGGGACCGAGGGTTCACCCCTCCACTTT
CDR3 protein: CASKRGTEGSPLHF

V gene: TRBV28
D gene: NA
J gene: TRBJ1-6
CDR3 length: 13
clone size: NA
CDR3 DNA: TGTGCCAGCAGTTTTCAGGGACTGTCACCCCTCCACTTT
CDR3 protein: CASSFQGLSPLHF

V gene: TRBV4-1
D gene: NA
J gene: TRBJ2-7
CDR3 length: 14
clone size: NA
CDR3 DNA: TGCGCCAGCAGCCAAATTCACGGCACCTACGAGCAGTACTTC
CDR3 protein: CASSQIHGTYEQYF

V gene: TRBV7-2
D gene: TRBD1
J gene: TRBJ1-1
CDR3 length: 15
clone size: NA
CDR3 DNA: TGTGCCAGCAGCCCGACCAGGACAGGCGTTTCTGAAGCTTTCTTT
CDR3 protein: CASSPTRTGVSEAFF

V gene: TRBV29-1
D gene: TRBD1
J gene: TRBJ2-7
CDR3 length: 14
clone size: NA
CDR3 DNA: TGCAGCGTCCAGGGTCGGGACAGCCCCTACGAGCAGTACTTC
CDR3 protein: CSVQGRDSPYEQYF

V gene: TRBV7-6
D gene: NA
J gene: TRBJ2-1
CDR3 length: 12
clone size: NA
CDR3 DNA: TGTGCCAGCAGCTCGGCAGACAATGAGCAGTTCTTC
CDR3 protein: CASSSADNEQFF

V gene: TRBV5-4
D gene: NA
J gene: TRBJ2-3
CDR3 length: 15
clone size: NA
CDR3 DNA: TGTGCCAGCAGCTTGGCAGGGTCTCATGGGAATACGCAGTATTTT
CDR3 protein: CASSLAGSHGNTQYF

V gene: TRBV28
D gene: NA
J gene: TRBJ2-7
CDR3 length: 14
clone size: NA
CDR3 DNA: TGTGCCAGCAGGACTAGACAGTCGGCCTACGAGCAGTACTTC
CDR3 protein: CASRTRQSAYEQYF

V gene: TRBV9
D gene: TRBD2
J gene: TRBJ2-1
CDR3 length: 16
clone size: NA
CDR3 DNA: TGTGCCAGCAGCGTAGCTACGACTAGCGGGGGTAATGAGCAGTTCTTC
CDR3 protein: CASSVATTSGGNEQFF

V gene: TRBV27
D gene: NA
J gene: TRBJ1-4
CDR3 length: 14
clone size: NA
CDR3 DNA: TGTGCCAGCAGTTTGACATCGGCGGGGGAAAAACTGTTTTTT
CDR3 protein: CASSLTSAGEKLFF

V gene: TRBV18
D gene: NA
J gene: TRBJ1-4
CDR3 length: 14
clone size: NA
CDR3 DNA: TGTGCCAGCTCACCCCGGGACGGAATGAAAAAAGTGTTTTTT
CDR3 protein: CASSPRDGMKKVFF

V gene: TRBV4-1
D gene: TRBD2
J gene: TRBJ2-1
CDR3 length: 20
clone size: NA
CDR3 DNA: TGCGCCAGCAGCCTCATGGGCGGGGGGACGATCCCTGGGGCTTACAATGAGCAGTTCTTC
CDR3 protein: CASSLMGGGTIPGAYNEQFF

V gene: TRBV13
D gene: NA
J gene: TRBJ1-3
CDR3 length: 14
clone size: NA
CDR3 DNA: TGTGCCAGCAGCTTAGGGGATGCAGGAAACACCATATATTTT
CDR3 protein: CASSLGDAGNTIYF

V gene: TRBV7-2
D gene: TRBD1
J gene: TRBJ2-7
CDR3 length: 14
clone size: NA
CDR3 DNA: TGTGCCAGCAGGTCCGGGACAGCAGCCTACGAGCAGTACTTC
CDR3 protein: CASRSGTAAYEQYF

V gene: TRBV12-5
D gene: TRBD1
J gene: TRBJ1-5
CDR3 length: 14
clone size: NA
CDR3 DNA: TGTGCTAGTGGTTTGGTACAGGGGGATCAGCCCCAGCATTTT
CDR3 protein: CASGLVQGDQPQHF

V gene: TRBV30
D gene: TRBD1
J gene: TRBJ2-7
CDR3 length: 13
clone size: NA
CDR3 DNA: TGTGCCTGGAGAGCTACAGGGGCCTACGAGCAGTACTTC
CDR3 protein: CAWRATGAYEQYF

V gene: TRBV5-1
D gene: NA
J gene: TRBJ2-3
CDR3 length: 16
clone size: NA
CDR3 DNA: TGCGCCAGCAGCGGAAGCTTGACCTCTAGCACAGATACGCAGTATTTT
CDR3 protein: CASSGSLTSSTDTQYF

V gene: TRBV11-2
D gene: TRBD2
J gene: TRBJ2-1
CDR3 length: 15
clone size: NA
CDR3 DNA: TGTGCCAGCAGCTCACTAGCGGGGGGCTACAATGAGCAGTTCTTC
CDR3 protein: CASSSLAGGYNEQFF

V gene: TRBV6-6
D gene: NA
J gene: TRBJ1-2
CDR3 length: 14
clone size: NA
CDR3 DNA: TGTGCCAGCAGTTACGAGGACAGTCGGTATGGCTACACCTTC
CDR3 protein: CASSYEDSRYGYTF

V gene: TRBV5-5
D gene: TRBD2
J gene: TRBJ2-2
CDR3 length: 18
clone size: NA
CDR3 DNA: TGTGCCAGCACCCCCCGAGGGCTAGCGGGGGGAATCACCGGGGAGCTGTTTTTT
CDR3 protein: CASTPRGLAGGITGELFF

V gene: TRBV18
D gene: NA
J gene: TRBJ2-5
CDR3 length: 12
clone size: NA
CDR3 DNA: TGTGCCAGCTCACCATTGGGGGAGACCCAGTACTTC
CDR3 protein: CASSPLGETQYF

V gene: TRBV5-1
D gene: TRBD1
J gene: TRBJ1-4
CDR3 length: 17
clone size: NA
CDR3 DNA: TGCGCCAGCAGCTCGACAGGGCCCTTAGCAACTAATGAAAAACTGTTTTTT
CDR3 protein: CASSSTGPLATNEKLFF

V gene: TRBV28
D gene: NA
J gene: TRBJ1-1
CDR3 length: 15
clone size: NA
CDR3 DNA: TGTGCCAGCAGTGCCGAAGGGATGGGGAACACTGAAGCTTTCTTT
CDR3 protein: CASSAEGMGNTEAFF

V gene: TRBV5-4
D gene: TRBD1
J gene: TRBJ1-1
CDR3 length: 16
clone size: NA
CDR3 DNA: TGTGCCAGCAGCTTGAATAGCGGACAGGGGAACACTGAAGCTTTCTTT
CDR3 protein: CASSLNSGQGNTEAFF

V gene: TRBV5-4
D gene: NA
J gene: TRBJ2-6
CDR3 length: 16
clone size: once
CDR3 DNA: TGTGCCAGCAGCCGGCGGGCGGGGAGTGGGGCCAACGTCCTGACTTTC
CDR3 protein: CASSRRAGSGANVLTF

V gene: TRBV4-3
D gene: NA
J gene: TRBJ2-6
CDR3 length: 19
clone size: NA
CDR3 DNA: TGCGCCAGCAGCCAAGAAGGAGGGGGGGGATTGGGAGGGGCCAACGTCCTGACTTTC
CDR3 protein: CASSQEGGGGLGGANVLTF

V gene: TRBV30
D gene: NA
J gene: TRBJ2-7
CDR3 length: 12
clone size: NA
CDR3 DNA: TGTGCCTGGAGTGGGCAGCTCTACGAGCAGTACTTC
CDR3 protein: CAWSGQLYEQYF

V gene: TRBV21-1
D gene: NA
J gene: TRBJ2-7
CDR3 length: 17
clone size: NA
CDR3 DNA: TGTGCCAGCAGCAAAGTGGAACGGCGGGGGCGGTTCAACGAGCAGTACTTC
CDR3 protein: CASSKVERRGRFNEQYF

V gene: TRBV5-1
D gene: TRBD2
J gene: TRBJ2-5
CDR3 length: 16
clone size: NA
CDR3 DNA: TGCGCCAGCAGCTTGGCCGCGGGCCTAGCGGAAGAGACCCAGTACTTC
CDR3 protein: CASSLAAGLAEETQYF

V gene: TRBV6-6
D gene: NA
J gene: TRBJ2-7
CDR3 length: 16
clone size: NA
CDR3 DNA: TGTGCCAGCAGTTACTCTCCCAGAACCGGGACCTACGAGCAGTACTTC
CDR3 protein: CASSYSPRTGTYEQYF